The 32 T cell receptor beta chains reported below all come from one sample, sequenced in a study of human T cells and chemical hapten exposure. Via MiXCR, TCRdb re-called the RACE reads, giving one row per CDR3 protein. The profile covers some 250,000 distinct CDR3 sequences, with roughly 8% appearing a single time and roughly 1.2% taken by the ten largest. The time point is: pre-sensitization, week 0. Treatment specified: therapeutic diphenylcyclopropenone sensitization with weekly scalp DPC. The sequenced sample was whole blood, obtained in connection with sensitization to the hapten diphenylcyclopropenone (DPC). These TCRs come from a man aged 18-30 years with alopecia areata. Some clones in this sample may be carry-over from other donors' samples.

In its sample, this clonotype was seen a few times. This rearrangement joins TRBV20-1 to TRBJ2-3; D gene unclear. This CDR3 spans 11 amino acids. Trimming removed 2 bases at V and 4 bases at J, with 4 bases between. Germline V gives CDR1 DFQATT, CDR2 SNEGSKA (reference sequence). This chain's CDR3 is CSARKADTQYF. The CDR3 DNA is TGCAGTGCTAGAAAGGCAGATACGCAGTATTTT.

The chain has TRBV4-1 and TRBJ1-4; TRBD1 is a possible D gene (5 bases). The germline CDR1 and CDR2 sequences are MGHRA and YSYEKL. This CDR3 is built from 17 residues. V was trimmed by 1 base and J by 5 bases, leaving 17 bases between them. CDR3 sequence: CASSQGTLIGGNEKLFF. CDR3 nucleotides: TGCGCCAGCAGCCAAGGGACGTTGATCGGGGGAAATGAAAAACTGTTTTTT.

This clonotype was detected a few times. J is TRBJ2-2 and V is TRBV4-3, with D possibly TRBD2 on 6 matching bases. CDR3 size: 17 residues. The V gene's germline CDR1 is LGHNA and CDR2 YSLEER. Trimming removed 0 bases at V and 6 bases at J, with 17 bases between. The CDR3, as DNA: TGCGCCAGCAGCCAAGATTCTGTTACCGGCGGGGCCGGGGAGCTGTTTTTT. Protein sequence: CASSQDSVTGGAGELFF.

A few counts support this clonotype. The chain is built from TRBV5-1 and TRBJ1-1; D remains unclear. Germline V gene data show CDR1 as SGHRS and CDR2 as YFSETQ. The CDR3 is made up of 13 amino acids. The V and J ends lost 2 bases and 7 bases respectively, with 12 bases between them. This chain's CDR3 is CASSLFPGNEAFF. Here the CDR3 DNA reads TGCGCCAGCAGCTTATTCCCGGGGAATGAAGCTTTCTTT.

In its sample, this clonotype was seen a few times. Here the CDR3 reads CSATSSSGTGNTGELFF. CDR3 DNA: TGCAGTGCTACATCGTCTTCCGGGACAGGGAACACCGGGGAGCTGTTTTTT. The V call is TRBV20-1, the J call TRBJ2-2, with 8 positions matching TRBD1. With 4 bases clipped from V and 1 base from J, the junction kept 11 bases outside the gene matches. CDR3 length: 17 amino acids. Germline CDR1 is DFQATT and CDR2 is SNEGSKA (reference sequence).

This chain connects TRBV3-1 to TRBJ2-3; perhaps D is TRBD1 or TRBD2 (6 bases each). CDR3 length: 15 amino acids. Germline-derived CDR1 and CDR2 are LGHDT and YNNKEL (reference sequence). The V gene lost 4 bases and the J gene lost 0 bases, with 11 bases spanning the gap. CDR3 amino acids: CASSPRGQSTDTQYF. Here the CDR3 DNA reads TGTGCCAGCAGCCCCCGGGGGCAGAGCACAGATACGCAGTATTTT.

V and J are TRBV29-1 and TRBJ1-5, with D maybe TRBD1 (5 bases). V lost 3 bases to trimming and J lost 3 bases, with 9 bases between them. The germline V gene has CDR1 SQVTM and CDR2 ANQGSEA. There are 13 residues in the CDR3. CDR3 region: CSVDTGVNQPQHF. CDR3 in DNA: TGCAGCGTTGATACGGGGGTCAATCAGCCCCAGCATTTT.

This clonotype appeared a few times. This chain joins TRBV4-1 and TRBJ1-3, with D unresolved. V lost 4 bases to trimming and J lost 0 bases, with 13 bases between them. The CDR3 is 16 amino acids. Germline CDR1 is MGHRA and CDR2 is YSYEKL. In DNA, the CDR3 is TGCGCCAGCAGCCGCCCCGGCAGAGACTCTGGAAACACCATATATTTT. Its translation: CASSRPGRDSGNTIYF.

Ten or more counts support this clonotype. This rearrangement joins TRBV12-3 or TRBV12-4 to TRBJ2-5; D is perhaps TRBD1 (6 bases). This CDR3 has 13 residues. Deletions cut 6 bases from V and 5 bases from J, with 13 bases between. CDR3 amino acids: CASSPSGGETQYF. CDR3 nucleotide sequence: TGTGCCAGCAGCCCCTCTGGGGGCGAGACCCAGTACTTC.

V and J are TRBV20-1 and TRBJ1-1; 7 positions match TRBD1. The CDR3 is 14 amino acids. V lost 3 bases and J lost 5; bases outside the gene matches: 9. CDR1 and CDR2 from the germline V gene are DFQATT and SNEGSKA (reference sequence). CDR3 amino acids: CSARTTGRRTEAFF. The DNA for the CDR3 is TGCAGTGCTAGGACGACAGGGAGAAGGACTGAAGCTTTCTTT.

The chain has TRBV24-1 and TRBJ2-1, with 9 bases lining up with TRBD1. The germline CDR1 and CDR2 sequences are KGHDR and SFDVKD. V lost 6 bases to trimming and J lost 9 bases; unmatched junction nucleotides: 14. This CDR3 comprises 16 residues. The CDR3, as DNA: TGTGCCACCAGTCCTACTAGGGGGGACAGGGATAGTGAGCAGTTCTTC. This translates into CATSPTRGDRDSEQFF.

V and J are TRBV20-1 and TRBJ2-7; D unresolved. The CDR3 runs to 14 residues. Deletions cut 1 base from V and 3 bases from J, with 13 bases between. In germline, CDR1 is DFQATT, CDR2 SNEGSKA (reference sequence). DNA for the CDR3: TGCAGTGCTAGAGGCAGCATAGACTTCTACGAGCAGTACTTC. Protein sequence: CSARGSIDFYEQYF.

The chain employs TRBV20-1 and TRBJ2-7; 8 nucleotides agree with TRBD1. The CDR3 contains 13 residues. Germline CDR1 DFQATT, CDR2 SNEGSKA (reference sequence). The ends lost 0 bases at V and 10 bases at J; junction bases unmatched: 8. In DNA, the CDR3 is TGCAGTGCTAGAGATGCAGGGGGCCGCCACCAGTACGTC. It is translated as CSARDAGGRHQYV.

This clonotype occurred many times. The V call is TRBV5-1, the J call TRBJ2-5; 10 nucleotides align to TRBD2. Germline CDR1 reads SGHRS; CDR2 reads YFSETQ. V dropped 1 base and J dropped 3; count of bases not matched to a gene: 6. This CDR3 has 16 amino acids. CDR3 residues: CASSLRASGGKETQYF. Here the CDR3 DNA reads TGCGCCAGCAGCTTGCGCGCTAGCGGGGGAAAAGAGACCCAGTACTTC.

This clonotype was observed a few times. The gene calls are TRBV7-2 and TRBJ1-6; D is undetermined. Trimming took 3 bases from V and 5 from J, leaving 14 bases between them. Germline V gives CDR1 SGHTA, CDR2 FQGNSA. CDR3 size: 16 residues. CDR3 region: CASSLDLGRNNSPLHF. The CDR3 nucleotides are TGTGCCAGCAGCTTGGATCTTGGCAGAAATAATTCACCCCTCCACTTT. Complete variable domain (other parts from reference TRBV7-2 and TRBJ1-6): GAGVSQSPSNKVTEKGKDVELRCDPISGHTALYWYRQSLGQGLEFLIYFQGNSAPDKSGLPSDRFSAERTGGSVSTLTIQRTQQEDSAVYLCASSLDLGRNNSPLHFGNGTRLTVT.

This clonotype occurred a few times. The CDR3 sequence is CAITRTGKLTEAFF. The CDR3 region has the DNA TGTGCCATCACCCGGACAGGAAAACTCACTGAAGCTTTCTTT. The rearrangement uses TRBV10-3 and TRBJ1-1; 7 nucleotides align to TRBD1. This CDR3 is 14 amino acids long. Germline V gives CDR1 ENHRY, CDR2 SYGVKD. J gave up 4 bases and V 7 bases, and 9 bases lay outside the gene matches.

This clonotype was picked up a small number of times. The V and J genes are TRBV6-5 and TRBJ1-4; D gene uncertain. V lost 6 bases and J 1 base, leaving 12 bases between the germline ends. CDR1 and CDR2 (germline): MNHEY, SVGAGI. The CDR3 consists of 15 residues. CDR3 nucleotides: TGTGCCAGCAGCCCCAGATGGGGAACTAATGAAAAACTGTTTTTT. This encodes CASSPRWGTNEKLFF.

This clonotype has only a few counts. The chain employs TRBV11-2 and TRBJ1-1; no clear D gene. V was pared by 2 bases and J by 5 bases, with 9 bases between. The CDR3 has 13 residues. CDR1 and CDR2 from the germline V gene are SGHAT and FQNNGV. CDR3 protein: CASSLNSPTEAFF. DNA of the CDR3: TGTGCCAGCAGCTTAAACAGTCCTACTGAAGCTTTCTTT.

This clonotype was found a few times. V is TRBV4-3 and J is TRBJ1-2; tentative D call: TRBD1 (6 bases). This CDR3 has 16 residues. V lost 0 bases and J 0 bases, leaving 11 bases between the germline ends. Germline V gives CDR1 LGHNA, CDR2 YSLEER. The CDR3 nucleotides are TGCGCCAGCAGCCAAGAAAGAGGACAGACTAACTATGGCTACACCTTC. It yields the protein CASSQERGQTNYGYTF.

The V gene is TRBV6-1, the J gene TRBJ2-7; D uncertain. V was trimmed by 4 bases and J by 4 bases, leaving 5 bases between them. CDR3 length: 11 residues. Germline V gene data show CDR1 as MNHNS and CDR2 as SASEGT. CDR3 bases: TGTGCCAGCAGTGTCACTTACGAGCAGTACGTC. This translates into CASSVTYEQYV.

J is TRBJ2-6 and V is TRBV2; 13 nucleotides agree with TRBD2. V gave up 8 bases and J gave up 2 bases; unmatched junction bases: 3. Germline CDR1 and CDR2: SNHLY and FYNNEI. This CDR3 has 16 amino acids. The CDR3, as DNA: TGTGCCAGCCTCGGGACTAGCGGGGCTGGGGCCAACGTCCTGACTTTC. It encodes CASLGTSGAGANVLTF.

This clonotype was counted at least ten times. The chain links TRBV7-3 to TRBJ2-2; 8 positions match TRBD1. V lost 5 bases, J lost 5 bases, and 10 bases stayed unmatched. CDR1 and CDR2 from the germline V gene are SGHTA and FQGTGA. The CDR3 runs to 16 residues. In nucleotides, the CDR3 is TGTGCCAGCAGCATATCCGGGACAGGTTTTACCGGGGAGCTGTTTTTT. Its translation is CASSISGTGFTGELFF.

This clonotype has a handful of counts. The chain couples TRBV5-1 to TRBJ1-1; no clear D gene. V gave up 1 base and J gave up 7 bases, with 8 bases separating them. This CDR3 is 12 amino acids long. CDR1 SGHRS and CDR2 YFSETQ come from the germline V gene. The CDR3 is CASSLSLDEAFF. CDR3 bases: TGCGCCAGCAGCTTGTCTCTCGATGAAGCTTTCTTT.

This clonotype has just a few counts. This chain joins TRBV11-2 and TRBJ1-5; D ambiguous. Germline CDR1 and CDR2: SGHAT and FQNNGV. This CDR3 comprises 15 residues. V lost 1 base and J 0 bases, leaving 7 bases between the germline ends. This chain's CDR3 is CASSLGHNSNQPQHF. The CDR3 DNA reads as TGTGCCAGCAGCTTAGGTCACAATAGCAATCAGCCCCAGCATTTT.

This clonotype was recorded a few times. The rearrangement uses TRBV7-8 and TRBJ2-5; possibly TRBD2 for D (7 bases). Trimming stripped 5 bases from V and 0 bases from J, with 13 bases between. Per the germline V gene, CDR1 is SGHVS and CDR2 is FQNEAQ. The CDR3 length is 15 residues. In DNA form, the CDR3 reads TGTGCCAGCAGCCCGAGGGGGGGGGACCAAGAGACCCAGTACTTC. This encodes CASSPRGGDQETQYF. The full variable domain, completed using reference TRBV7-8 and TRBJ2-5, is GAGVSQSPRYKVAKRGQDVALRCDPISGHVSLFWYQQALGQGPEFLTYFQNEAQLDKSGLPSDRFFAERPEGSVSTLKIQRTQQEDSAVYLCASSPRGGDQETQYFGPGTRLLVL.

This clonotype has at least ten counts. V gene TRBV4-3 combines with J gene TRBJ1-2; TRBD1 is a possible D gene (5 bases). Germline loops: CDR1 LGHNA, CDR2 YSLEER. V was trimmed by 4 bases and J by 5 bases, leaving 14 bases between them. CDR3 size: 14 residues. CDR3: CASSPDTATYGYTF. As DNA, the CDR3 is TGCGCCAGCAGCCCGGACACCGCCACTTATGGCTACACCTTC.

This chain links TRBV2 with TRBJ2-4; D may be TRBD1 (5 bases). This CDR3 is built from 13 residues. Deletions cut 5 bases from V and 8 bases from J, with 13 bases between. Germline CDR1 SNHLY, CDR2 FYNNEI. CDR3: CASSSRRVYIQYF. The CDR3 coding sequence is TGTGCCAGCAGTTCCCGCAGGGTATACATTCAGTACTTC.

The rearrangement joins TRBV29-1 to TRBJ2-7, with TRBD1 matching 9 bases. This CDR3 comprises 11 residues. Trimming took 6 bases from V and 5 from J; bases not matched to a gene: 2. Germline CDR1 reads SQVTM; CDR2 reads ANQGSEA. The CDR3 bases are TGCAGCGTGGGGACAGGGCACGAGCAGTACGTC. It specifies CSVGTGHEQYV.

This chain links TRBV20-1 with TRBJ1-5; 8 bases map to TRBD1. The V gene end was trimmed by 2 bases and the J gene end by 4 bases; junction bases not matched to a gene: 7. The CDR3 is made up of 15 amino acids. Germline V gene data show CDR1 as DFQATT and CDR2 as SNEGSKA (reference sequence). In DNA, the CDR3 is TGCAGTGCTAGACCAACAGGGGGTAGGAATCAGCCCCAGCATTTT. This translates into CSARPTGGRNQPQHF.

This clonotype has a count of ten or more. This chain connects TRBV7-9 to TRBJ1-6; D remains ambiguous. Trimming removed 5 bases at V and 8 bases at J, with 10 bases between. The CDR3 covers 13 residues. Per germline, CDR1 SEHNR and CDR2 FQNEAQ (reference sequence). The DNA for the CDR3 is TGTGCCAGCAGCGCAGCCCTTTATTCACCCCTCCACTTT. It specifies CASSAALYSPLHF.

This clonotype was detected a few times. The chain recombines TRBV4-1 with TRBJ1-1, with no clear D. CDR3 length: 15 residues. Germline CDR1 MGHRA, CDR2 YSYEKL. Trimming left V 4 bases short and J 3 bases short, with 15 bases between. CDR3 protein: CASSLLGPSDTEAFF. In DNA form, the CDR3 reads TGCGCCAGCAGCCTGCTCGGACCCTCTGACACTGAAGCTTTCTTT.

Points on this clonotype: At one of its ends the junction is not consistent with the germline gene, which may arise from a read error. The chain combines TRBV19 with TRBJ2-2; TRBD1 or TRBD2 may be the D gene (5 bases each). Germline V gene data show CDR1 as LNHDA and CDR2 as SQIVND (reference sequence). CDR3 length: 14 amino acids. CDR3 region: CASRDGRNAGELFF. As DNA, the CDR3 is TGTGCCAGCAGGGACGGAAGGAACGCCGGGGAGCTGTTTTTT.